The T cell receptor beta chain described here comes from a study of blood T cell repertoires in COVID-19. Across the whole study: Samples taken during acute and convalescent COVID-19 were collected in the United States, Italy and Spain. Nucleic acid was either cDNA or gDNA, and it came from T cells, B-cell-depleted T cells, or PBMCs.

The protocol was immunoSEQ multiplex PCR, while the TCRdb copy is restricted to in-frame clones and leaves out a portion. The table includes about 380,000 clones, approximately 80% detected once. Germline V gene lookup returns CDR1 SGHDN and CDR2 FVKESK. This CDR3 is built from 13 residues. The V segment lost 5 bases and the J segment 11 bases; nucleotides outside the gene matches: 11. The TCR originated in a human donor with acute or convalescent COVID-19. The donor label of this sample is uncertain. V is TRBV14 and J is TRBJ1-1; 7 bases agree with TRBD1. The sample comprised peripheral blood. The CDR3 sequence: CASSSHPRGQAFF. As DNA, the CDR3 is TGTGCCAGCAGCTCACACCCCCGGGGACAGGCTTTCTTT.